Following are 14 T cell receptor beta chains from one sample sequenced in a study of blood T cell repertoires in COVID-19. Using immunoSEQ multiplex PCR, the repertoire was profiled, and TCRdb retains in-frame clones only, with some absent. The sample consists of around 60,000 clones, about 77% of them appearing once. The material sequenced was peripheral blood. Receptors were obtained from a human donor in a cohort sampled during active COVID-19.

The V and J genes are TRBV6-2 or TRBV6-3 and TRBJ2-2, with a possible D match to TRBD2 (5 bases). V shed 5 bases and J shed 6 bases, with 13 bases lying between them. Germline V gene sequence: CDR1 MNHEY, CDR2 SVGEGT. The CDR3 is made up of 14 amino acids. The CDR3 reads CASSPRRGAGELFF. In DNA, the CDR3 is TGTGCCAGCAGTCCCCGTCGGGGAGCCGGGGAGCTGTTTTTT.

This clone was observed a few times. This chain connects TRBV12-1 to TRBJ1-4. TRBV12-1 corresponds to a pseudogene. CDR3 size: 12 residues. The chain's CDR3 is CASSFGPRKLFF. In DNA form, the CDR3 reads TGTGCCAGCAGCTTTGGCCCGCGTAAACTGTTTTTT.

This clone was observed a single time. The chain links TRBV27 to TRBJ2-1, with 7 bases lining up with TRBD2. The V and J ends lost 8 bases and 2 bases, in that order; junction bases with no gene match: 9. Looked up from germline, CDR1 is MNHEY and CDR2 is SMNVEV (reference sequence). The CDR3 contains 15 residues. Written as DNA, the CDR3 is TGTGCCAGCTCCCCAGGGCGGGGGACCTACAATGAGCAGTTCTTC. It yields the protein CASSPGRGTYNEQFF.

J is TRBJ2-1 and V is TRBV5-1; TRBD2 matches at 12 bases. The ends lost 4 bases at V and 9 bases at J; junction bases unmatched: 11. CDR3 length: 16 amino acids. Looked up from germline, CDR1 is SGHRS and CDR2 is YFSETQ. This CDR3 is CASSGILLAGGTEQFF. The CDR3 region has the DNA TGCGCCAGCAGCGGGATTCTACTAGCGGGAGGTACTGAGCAGTTCTTC. Full variable domain (rest looked up from reference TRBV5-1 and TRBJ2-1): KAGVTQTPRYLIKTRGQQVTLSCSPISGHRSVSWYQQTPGQGLQFLFEYFSETQRNKGNFPGRFSGRQFSNSRSEMNVSTLELGDSALYLCASSGILLAGGTEQFFGPGTRLTVL.

This chain uses TRBV7-9 with TRBJ2-7, with D unclear. The CDR3 has 16 amino acids. Germline lookup yields CDR1 SEHNR and CDR2 FQNEAQ (reference sequence). The V end lost 3 bases, the J end lost 4 bases, and 19 bases lay between the germline ends. CDR3 sequence: CASSFSSETYGYEQYF. Written as DNA, the CDR3 is TGTGCCAGCAGCTTCTCAAGCGAGACTTACGGTTACGAGCAGTACTTC.

DNA of the CDR3: TGTGCCAGCAGCGCCGGGGACAGGGAAAACATTCAGTACTTC. This encodes CASSAGDRENIQYF. The chain couples TRBV9 to TRBJ2-4, with 9 bases identical to TRBD1. CDR3 length: 14 amino acids. Germline lookup yields CDR1 SGDLS and CDR2 YYNGEE. J lost 5 bases, V lost 3 bases, and 3 bases had no gene match.

The chain joins TRBV28 to TRBJ2-5, with D hard to call. Germline V CDR1 and CDR2: MDHEN, SYDVKM. V was shortened by 6 bases and J by 3 bases, with 14 bases between the two germline ends. This CDR3 spans 14 amino acids. CDR3 in amino acids: CASSSYGPEETQYF. The CDR3 nucleotides read TGTGCCAGCAGCTCTTATGGGCCTGAAGAGACCCAGTACTTC.

This clone was seen a handful of times. This chain links TRBV25-1 with TRBJ1-3, with D possibly being TRBD1 (5 bases). Germline CDR1 MGHDK, CDR2 SYGVNS. This CDR3 has 16 residues. V shed 3 bases and J shed 2 bases, with 14 bases lying between them. The CDR3 DNA reads TGTGCCAGCAGTGATTTCCTAAGGGGCCCTGGAAACACCATATATTTT. It yields the protein CASSDFLRGPGNTIYF.

The rearrangement joins TRBV9 to TRBJ2-7; possibly TRBD2 for D (6 bases). Germline V gives CDR1 SGDLS, CDR2 YYNGEE. The CDR3 contains 16 residues. Trimming removed 0 bases from V and 4 bases from J, with 17 bases in between. This chain's CDR3 is CASSVEYDPGVYEQYF. CDR3 bases: TGTGCCAGCAGCGTAGAATATGACCCGGGGGTATACGAGCAGTACTTC.

This sequence joins TRBV6-5 and TRBJ1-2; perhaps TRBD1 as D (6 bases). The germline V gene encodes CDR1 MNHEY and CDR2 SVGAGI. V gave up 0 bases and J gave up 7 bases, with 9 bases separating them. The CDR3 loop spans 13 amino acids. CDR3 residues: CASSYSTGAGYTF. CDR3 in DNA: TGTGCCAGCAGTTACTCGACAGGAGCTGGCTACACCTTC.

As concerns this clone: This is likely a read error, given that the CDR3 carries no conserved phenylalanine or tryptophan at its end. No DNA is shown, since the ends of the CDR3 on it are uncertain; the CDR3 is the one TCRdb lists. The chain joins TRBV3-1 (or the pseudogene TRBV3-2) to TRBJ2-4; TRBD1, the D gene given by the table, was not confirmed from the DNA. The CDR3 spans 10 residues, counting both ends. From germline, CDR1 is LGHDT and CDR2 YNNKEL (reference sequence). CDR3 sequence reads: CASSLGPAHR.

This clone was seen only a few times. The rearrangement joins TRBV3-1 (or the pseudogene TRBV3-2) to TRBJ1-6; D is unresolved. This CDR3 has 13 amino acids. From germline, CDR1 is LGHDT and CDR2 YNNKEL (reference sequence). Trimming left V 0 bases short and J 13 bases short, with 10 bases between. The CDR3 bases are TGTGCCAGCAGCCAAGATCGAAGTCGGCCCCTCCACTTT. This encodes CASSQDRSRPLHF.

J is TRBJ2-1 and V is TRBV7-9; 8 nucleotides align to TRBD2. Unmatched junction bases numbered 13, after V lost 5 bases and J lost 7 bases. CDR1 SEHNR and CDR2 FQNEAQ come from the germline V gene (reference sequence). This CDR3 is 16 amino acids long. The CDR3 region has the DNA TGTGCCAGCAGCCACACCCTGGGACTAGGGGGGAATGAGCAGTTCTTC. Translated, it gives CASSHTLGLGGNEQFF. The variable domain in full, with the rest retrieved from reference TRBV7-9 and TRBJ2-1, is DTGVSQNPRHKITKRGQNVTFRCDPISEHNRLYWYRQTLGQGPEFLTYFQNEAQLEKSRLLSDRFSAERPKGSFSTLEIQRTEQGDSAMYLCASSHTLGLGGNEQFFGPGTRLTVL.

The gene calls are TRBV28 and TRBJ1-4; D perhaps matches TRBD1 (6 bases). Germline V gene data show CDR1 as MDHEN and CDR2 as SYDVKM. Trimming left V 8 bases short and J 10 bases short, with 23 bases between. The CDR3 contains 15 residues. This chain's CDR3 is CASRLAAGGMGKLFF. CDR3 coding DNA: TGTGCCAGCCGTCTAGCCGCGGGGGGCATGGGAAAACTGTTTTTT.